This TCR beta chain stems from a study of control samples from healthy donors and cancer patients. Sequencing used immunoSEQ multiplex PCR; TCRdb keeps in-frame clones, though not all of them. The sample totals fewer than 200,000 clones. Germline loops: CDR1 MGHRA, CDR2 YSYEKL. The V end lost 1 base, the J end lost 4 bases, and 13 bases lay between the germline ends. This CDR3 region has 16 residues. Specimen: blood. The sequence was collected from a woman aged 25 to 39 in good health. The chain uses TRBV4-1 and TRBJ1-4; the D gene is possibly TRBD1 (6 bases). The CDR3 loop is CASSQGGGNINEKLFF. CDR3 nucleotide sequence: TGCGCCAGCAGCCAAGGGGGGGGCAACATTAATGAAAAACTGTTTTTT.